The 24 T cell receptor beta chains below were found in one sample sequenced in a study of blood T cell repertoires in COVID-19. Sequenced by immunoSEQ multiplex PCR; TCRdb stores in-frame clones only, minus some. Of some 57,000 clones detected, approximately 85% appear once; the ten largest clones hold 10%. Sequencing was carried out using peripheral blood. The receptors here all came from a human donor in a cohort sampled during active COVID-19.

The genes are TRBV7-6 and TRBJ2-3; 8 positions agree with TRBD1. V lost 3 bases, J lost 1 base, and 12 bases stayed unmatched. Germline V lookup: CDR1 SGHVS, CDR2 FNYEAQ. This CDR3 comprises 18 residues. CDR3 DNA sequence: TGTGCCAGCAGCTTGGGCAGGGGGCGGCTTAGGGGCACAGATACGCAGTATTTT. Its translation: CASSLGRGRLRGTDTQYF.

This chain uses TRBV13 with TRBJ2-2; D might be TRBD1 (5 bases). This CDR3 has 12 residues. V was trimmed by 6 bases and J by 6 bases, leaving 8 bases between them. Germline loops: CDR1 PRHDT, CDR2 FYEKMQ (reference sequence). The CDR3, as DNA: TGTGCCAGCAGGGAAGGGGCCGGGGAGCTGTTTTTT. It is translated as CASREGAGELFF.

This chain connects TRBV19 to TRBJ2-1; 11 bases map to TRBD2. Germline CDR1 and CDR2: LNHDA and SQIVND (reference sequence). The trim removed 1 base at V and 8 bases at J, leaving 4 bases unmatched. The CDR3 contains 15 residues. CDR3: CASSIGTSGSDEQFF. The CDR3 nucleotides are TGTGCCAGTAGTATAGGTACTAGCGGGAGCGATGAGCAGTTCTTC.

This clone was seen more than once but under ten times. The gene calls are TRBV27 and TRBJ2-6; 7 bases match TRBD1. Germline V CDR1 and CDR2: MNHEY, SMNVEV (reference sequence). This CDR3 region has 15 residues. V dropped 6 bases and J dropped 1; count of bases not matched to a gene: 3. As DNA, the CDR3 is TGTGCCAGCAGGCCGGGACAGTCTGGGGCCAACGTCCTGACTTTC. Residues: CASRPGQSGANVLTF. Filled out from reference TRBV27 and TRBJ2-6, the complete variable domain reads EAQVTQNPRYLITVTGKKLTVTCSQNMNHEYMSWYRQDPGLGLRQIYYSMNVEVTDKGDVPEGYKVSRKEKRNFPLILESPSPNQTSLYFCASRPGQSGANVLTFGAGSRLTVL.

In its sample, this clone was seen once. The V call is TRBV6-6, the J call TRBJ2-1, with 7 bases matching TRBD2. The CDR3 contains 15 residues. The J segment lost 9 bases and the V segment lost 4 bases, leaving 12 bases of the junction unmatched. The V gene's germline CDR1 is MNHNY and CDR2 SVGAGI (reference sequence). For the CDR3, the DNA is TGTGCCAGCAGTTCGGGCTGGCGGGAGAGGGGTGAGCAGTTCTTC. Translating it yields CASSSGWRERGEQFF.

The rearrangement joins TRBV3-1 (or the pseudogene TRBV3-2) to TRBJ1-1, with D unresolved. Trimming pared 4 bases from V and 4 bases from J, leaving 10 bases between. The CDR3 sequence is 13 residues long. Germline CDR1 reads LGHDT; CDR2 reads YNNKEL (reference sequence). The CDR3 here is CASSLTRSTEAFF. The CDR3 bases are TGTGCCAGCAGCCTTACGCGGAGCACTGAAGCTTTCTTT.

The rearrangement joins TRBV6-5 to TRBJ1-2; 10 positions match TRBD1. V was pared by 6 bases and J by 7 bases, with 5 bases of the junction left unmatched. This CDR3 is 13 amino acids long. Germline V gene lookup returns CDR1 MNHEY and CDR2 SVGAGI. CDR3 nucleotide sequence: TGTGCCAGCAGCATGACAGGGGGCGTTGGCTACACCTTC. Its protein product is CASSMTGGVGYTF.

This sequence joins TRBV5-1 and TRBJ2-3; 10 bases fit TRBD1. From germline, CDR1 is SGHRS and CDR2 YFSETQ. There are 17 residues in the CDR3. V lost 4 bases to trimming and J lost 1 base; unmatched junction nucleotides: 9. CDR3 loop: CASSPGPGTGGTDTQYF. CDR3 DNA sequence: TGCGCCAGCAGCCCTGGTCCCGGGACAGGGGGCACAGATACGCAGTATTTT.

The CDR3 region has the DNA TGTGCCAGCAGTTTAGGCGGGTTCTACGAGCAGTACTTC. This encodes CASSLGGFYEQYF. The chain has TRBV28 and TRBJ2-7; a weak D match, TRBD2 (5 bases). CDR1 is MDHEN and CDR2 is SYDVKM in the germline V gene. V gave up 2 bases and J gave up 3 bases, with 8 bases separating them. This CDR3 is 13 amino acids long.

The rearrangement links TRBV18 to TRBJ1-4; D uncertain. Trimming cost V 4 bases and J 8 bases, with 14 bases left between them. This CDR3 has 14 amino acids. From germline, CDR1 is KGHSH and CDR2 LQKENI. CDR3 sequence (DNA): TGTGCCAGCTCACTTGGAGGGCATGGGGAAAAACTGTTTTTT. It codes for CASSLGGHGEKLFF.

The chain combines TRBV29-1 with TRBJ2-3; D possibly corresponds to TRBD2 (5 bases). The CDR3 totals 14 residues. V was clipped by 7 bases and J by 3 bases, with 17 bases between them. Germline CDR1 SQVTM, CDR2 ANQGSEA. CDR3 loop: CSGGFGPDTDTQYF. In nucleotides, the CDR3 is TGCAGCGGCGGGTTCGGGCCCGATACAGATACGCAGTATTTT.

The chain uses TRBV24-1 and TRBJ2-1, with 11 bases matching TRBD2. The germline V gene encodes CDR1 KGHDR and CDR2 SFDVKD. Trimming removed 2 bases from V and 8 bases from J; junction bases left unmatched: 16. There are 19 residues in the CDR3. The CDR3 nucleotides are TGTGCCACCAGTGATTCCGGTAGCGGGAGGGAGAAGTTTGGGGATGAGCAGTTCTTC. Translated: CATSDSGSGREKFGDEQFF.

This chain uses TRBV28 with TRBJ1-5; D unclear. Deletions cut 7 bases from V and 0 bases from J, with 28 bases between. The germline gives CDR1 MDHEN, CDR2 SYDVKM. CDR3 length: 20 residues. CDR3 region: CASNLPTPSGRTLSNQPQHF. The DNA of the CDR3 is TGTGCCAGCAACCTCCCCACCCCGTCCGGTAGAACCCTTAGCAATCAGCCCCAGCATTTT. Looking up the rest from reference TRBV28 and TRBJ1-5 gives the full variable domain: DVKVTQSSRYLVKRTGEKVFLECVQDMDHENMFWYRQDPGLGLRLIYFSYDVKMKEKGDIPEGYSVSREKKERFSLILESASTNQTSMYLCASNLPTPSGRTLSNQPQHFGDGTRLSIL.

The genes are TRBV3-1 (or the pseudogene TRBV3-2) and TRBJ2-1, with D possibly TRBD2 on 5 matching bases. Germline V gene lookup returns CDR1 LGHDT and CDR2 YNNKEL (reference sequence). The germline V and J ends were trimmed by 4 bases and 6 bases, with 10 bases remaining between them. This CDR3 is built from 13 residues. The CDR3 region is CASSPRTFNEQFF. CDR3 nucleotide sequence: TGTGCCAGCAGCCCACGGACTTTCAATGAGCAGTTCTTC.

This chain links TRBV5-1 with TRBJ2-5; possibly TRBD2 for D (6 bases). Germline CDR1 SGHRS, CDR2 YFSETQ. Trimming shortened V by 7 bases and J by 3 bases, and 13 bases separated the two germline ends. CDR3 length: 13 amino acids. The CDR3 coding sequence is TGCGCCAGCCGGGCTGGCGGGGAAGAGACCCAGTACTTC. Translated, it gives CASRAGGEETQYF.

The rearrangement links TRBV14 to TRBJ2-5, with TRBD2 as a possible D gene (6 bases). V shed 4 bases and J shed 5 bases, with 23 bases lying between them. Germline V gene lookup returns CDR1 SGHDN and CDR2 FVKESK. The CDR3 covers 17 residues. CDR3: CASSPPSGGGRDETQYF. The CDR3 DNA is TGTGCCAGCAGCCCCCCATCCGGGGGAGGTCGAGACGAGACCCAGTACTTC.

This clone occurred a few times. This chain links TRBV5-1 with TRBJ1-1; 8 positions agree with TRBD1. Trimming at V came to 4 bases and at J to 3 bases, leaving 5 bases not matched to a gene. CDR3 length: 14 amino acids. Germline V lookup: CDR1 SGHRS, CDR2 YFSETQ. The CDR3 sequence is CASSLMTGDTEAFF. DNA of the CDR3: TGCGCCAGCAGCCTCATGACAGGGGACACTGAAGCTTTCTTT.

This clone has only a few counts. This sequence joins TRBV3-1 (or the pseudogene TRBV3-2) and TRBJ1-3, with D uncertain. Between the trimmed V and J ends, which lost 5 bases and 0 bases, there was a span of 20 bases. The V gene's germline CDR1 is LGHDT and CDR2 YNNKEL (reference sequence). The CDR3 runs to 18 residues. The CDR3 nucleotides are TGTGCCAGCAGCAGCGAAGGGAGGAAGGCAAACTCTGGAAACACCATATATTTT. Translating it yields CASSSEGRKANSGNTIYF.

This chain uses TRBV5-1 with TRBJ1-1, with D possibly being TRBD1 (5 bases). V was cut by 1 base and J by 7 bases, with 5 bases left in between. The CDR3 has 11 residues. The germline V gene has CDR1 SGHRS and CDR2 YFSETQ. As DNA, the CDR3 is TGCGCCAGCAGCTTGCAGGGTGAAGCTTTCTTT. Protein sequence: CASSLQGEAFF.

This clone was detected only once. The chain is built from TRBV3-1 (or the pseudogene TRBV3-2) and TRBJ1-5; D call uncertain. Deletions cut 1 base from V and 4 bases from J, with 5 bases between. In germline, CDR1 is LGHDT, CDR2 YNNKEL (reference sequence). This CDR3 is 13 amino acids long. DNA of the CDR3: TGTGCCAGCAGCCAAGTTACAAATCAGCCCCAGCATTTT. This codes for CASSQVTNQPQHF.

V gene TRBV7-2 combines with J gene TRBJ2-5, with TRBD1 matching 8 bases. The CDR3 loop spans 15 amino acids. Germline CDR1 reads SGHTA; CDR2 reads FQGNSA. J gave up 5 bases and V 3 bases, and 8 bases lay outside the gene matches. CDR3 amino acids: CASSFQGRGLETQYF. Written as DNA, the CDR3 is TGTGCCAGCAGCTTTCAGGGCAGGGGGCTTGAGACCCAGTACTTC.

This clone was observed a few times. The chain uses TRBV27 and TRBJ1-6, with TRBD1 as a possible D gene (6 bases). The CDR3 is made up of 16 amino acids. Per the germline V gene, CDR1 is MNHEY and CDR2 is SMNVEV (reference sequence). Trimming shortened V by 9 bases and J by 0 bases, and 15 bases separated the two germline ends. The CDR3 bases are TGTGCCAGTACGACAGGTATCAACTCCTATAATTCACCCCTCCACTTT. It is translated as CASTTGINSYNSPLHF.

The chain has TRBV5-4 and TRBJ2-1; possible D gene TRBD2, 6 bases. The CDR3 runs to 15 residues. Trimming cost V 0 bases and J 4 bases, with 11 bases left between them. Germline V lookup: CDR1 SGHNT, CDR2 YYREEE (reference sequence). In nucleotides, the CDR3 is TGTGCCAGCAGCTTGGGTCTAGCGAGTTACAATGAGCAGTTCTTC. It encodes CASSLGLASYNEQFF.

The chain joins TRBV29-1 to TRBJ2-1; 11 positions agree with TRBD1. Germline CDR1 is SQVTM and CDR2 is ANQGSEA. The CDR3 is 14 residues long. The trim removed 6 bases at V and 2 bases at J, leaving 3 bases unmatched. CDR3 amino acids: CSVPDRGPYNEQFF. In nucleotides, the CDR3 is TGCAGCGTACCGGACAGGGGGCCCTACAATGAGCAGTTCTTC.